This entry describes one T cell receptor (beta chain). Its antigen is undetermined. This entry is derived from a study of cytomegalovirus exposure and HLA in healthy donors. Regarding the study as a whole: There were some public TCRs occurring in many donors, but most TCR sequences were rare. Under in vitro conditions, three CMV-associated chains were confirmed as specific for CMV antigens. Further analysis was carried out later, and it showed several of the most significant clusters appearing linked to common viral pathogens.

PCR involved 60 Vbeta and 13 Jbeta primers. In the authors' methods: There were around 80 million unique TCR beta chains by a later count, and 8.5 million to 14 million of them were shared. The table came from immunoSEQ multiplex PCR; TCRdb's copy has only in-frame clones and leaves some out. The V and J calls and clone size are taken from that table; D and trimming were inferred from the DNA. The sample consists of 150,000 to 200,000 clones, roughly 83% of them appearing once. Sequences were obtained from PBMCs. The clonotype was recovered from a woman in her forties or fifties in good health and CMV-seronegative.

The CDR3 region is CSVEAILGYGYTF. CDR3 sequence (DNA): TGCAGCGTTGAAGCAATTCTAGGCTATGGCTACACCTTC. V gene TRBV29-1 combines with J gene TRBJ1-2; D gene uncertain. Trimming removed 1 base from V and 4 bases from J, with 10 bases in between. Germline CDR1 reads SQVTM; CDR2 reads ANQGSEA. The CDR3 consists of 13 residues. Full variable domain (outside the CDR3, taken from reference TRBV29-1 and TRBJ1-2): SAVISQKPSRDICQRGTSLTIQCQVDSQVTMMFWYRQQPGQSLTLIATANQGSEATYESGFVIDKFPISRPNLTFSTLTVSNMSPEDSSIYLCSVEAILGYGYTFGSGTRLTVV.